Presented here are 12 T cell receptor beta chains from one specimen sequenced in a study of immune heterogeneity within non-small cell lung tumors. For each sample, template was approximately 0.55 ug of bulk tumor genomic DNA. Several biopsies per primary tumor, spaced far apart, were taken during surgery. The cohort was untreated, with newly diagnosed non-small cell lung cancer undergoing curative surgery. CDR3 of TCR beta was amplified by multiplex PCR that used 32 V and 13 J primers. Using its own MiXCR run on the multiplex PCR reads, TCRdb lists one record per CDR3 protein. The data show 21,000 or so distinct CDR3 sequences, about 30% seen once. Sequencing used lung tumor tissue. The receptors derive from a man aged 35 to 55 with non-small cell lung cancer.

In regard to this clonotype: Since a much larger clone is just one base distant, this may be a read error. Here the CDR3 DNA reads TGTGCCTGCAGTTTAGTGGGTGAGCAGTTCTTC. Its translation is CACSLVGEQFF. J is TRBJ2-1 and V is TRBV12-3 or TRBV12-4; D is unresolved. CDR3 length: 11 residues.

In regard to this clonotype: This clone may be a read error of a much larger clone one base away. The J gene is TRBJ2-7, the V gene TRBV6-2 or TRBV6-3; 8 nucleotides line up with TRBD2. The end of the DNA aligns better with TRBJ2-1, so the J call may be wrong. The CDR3 runs to 15 residues. CDR1 and CDR2 (germline): MNHEY, SVGEGT. This CDR3 is CASSAPGLGNYEQFF. Written as DNA, the CDR3 is TGTGCCAGCAGTGCGCCGGGACTAGGCAATTACGAGCAGTTCTTC.

This clonotype turned up a few times. CDR3 nucleotide sequence: TGTGCCAGCAGTGATCCACCCGGGCCTTTTAATAACTATGGCTACACCTTC. It translates to CASSDPPGPFNNYGYTF. The V call is TRBV6-1, the J call TRBJ1-2, with no clear D. The CDR3 totals 17 residues. V lost 3 bases and J lost 1, with 18 bases in between. Germline CDR1 and CDR2: MNHNS and SASEGT.

The chain couples TRBV5-5 to TRBJ2-5, with TRBD2 matching 9 bases. The J segment lost 1 base and the V segment lost 2 bases, leaving 9 bases of the junction unmatched. The CDR3 sequence is 17 residues long. The germline gives CDR1 SGHKS, CDR2 YYEKEE (reference sequence). Written as DNA, the CDR3 is TGTGCCAGCAGCTTTCGTCTAGCGGGGACCTCCCAAGAGACCCAGTACTTC. It yields the protein CASSFRLAGTSQETQYF. Drawing the rest from reference TRBV5-5 and TRBJ2-5, the complete variable domain is DAGVTQSPTHLIKTRGQQVTLRCSPISGHKSVSWYQQVLGQGPQFIFQYYEKEERGRGNFPDRFSARQFPNYSSELNVNALLLGDSALYLCASSFRLAGTSQETQYFGPGTRLLVL.

This clonotype occurred many times. The chain has TRBV6-1 and TRBJ2-7; TRBD1 or TRBD2 may be the D gene (5 bases each). This CDR3 spans 15 amino acids. Germline values: CDR1 MNHNS, CDR2 SASEGT. V lost 6 bases and J lost 2, with 17 bases in between. The CDR3 DNA is TGTGCCAGCAGGCACCCCCGGGACGGTACCTACGAGCAGTACTTC. It yields the protein CASRHPRDGTYEQYF.

With respect to this clonotype: A much larger clone lies a single base off, so this may be a read error. V gene TRBV24-1 combines with J gene TRBJ2-7; no clear D gene. The CDR3 is 14 residues long. Germline lookup yields CDR1 KGHDR and CDR2 SFDVKD. The CDR3 sequence is CATSGSQSSCEQYF. The CDR3, as DNA: TGTGCCACCAGTGGTTCGCAGAGCTCCTGCGAGCAGTACTTC.

On this clonotype: A much larger clone lies a single base off, so this may be a read error. CDR3 DNA: TGTGCCAGCAGCAGACTAGTTTCCGGGGGGCTGTTTTTT. This gives the protein CASSRLVSGGLFF. The V gene is TRBV11-3, the J gene TRBJ2-2, with D perhaps matching TRBD2 (6 bases). Germline-derived CDR1 and CDR2 are SGHNT and YENEEA. The CDR3 runs 13 residues.

This clonotype counts as medium-sized (0.01 to 0.1%). The chain employs TRBV28 and TRBJ1-2; 9 nucleotides agree with TRBD1. The CDR3 length is 14 residues. V lost 5 bases to trimming and J lost 7 bases; unmatched junction nucleotides: 8. The germline V gene encodes CDR1 MDHEN and CDR2 SYDVKM. CDR3 amino acids: CASSPAGTGLGYTF. As DNA, the CDR3 is TGTGCCAGCAGTCCCGCCGGGACAGGGCTTGGCTACACCTTC.

This clonotype was seen many times. The V call is TRBV30, the J call TRBJ1-5, with D hard to call. CDR3 length: 13 residues. Trimming stripped 1 base from V and 0 bases from J, with 4 bases between. CDR1 GTSNPN and CDR2 SVGIG come from the germline V gene (reference sequence). CDR3 nucleotide sequence: TGTGCCTGGAGTGGGGATAGCAATCAGCCCCAGCATTTT. Translating it yields CAWSGDSNQPQHF. The full variable domain, its missing parts supplied by reference TRBV30 and TRBJ1-5, is SQTIHQWPATLVQPVGSPLSLECTVEGTSNPNLYWYRQAAGRGLQLLFYSVGIGQISSEVPQNLSASRPQDRQFILSSKKLLLSDSGFYLCAWSGDSNQPQHFGDGTRLSIL.

This clonotype was found many times. The chain joins TRBV29-1 to TRBJ2-7, with 8 bases aligning to TRBD1. CDR3 length equals 15 residues. V shed 1 base, J shed 7 bases, and the junction held 12 bases outside the gene matches. CDR1 is SQVTM, CDR2 ANQGSEA, per germline. Here the CDR3 reads CSVEVVGRGRGEQYF. The CDR3 nucleotides are TGCAGCGTTGAAGTTGTAGGCAGGGGGCGTGGTGAGCAGTACTTC.

Within the sample, this clonotype is medium-sized. The CDR3, as DNA: TGTGCCAGTAGTAAAGACGGGGATACGCAGTATTTT. Amino acid sequence: CASSKDGDTQYF. This chain joins TRBV19 and TRBJ2-3; D is unclear. The CDR3 has 12 amino acids. Germline V CDR1 and CDR2: LNHDA, SQIVND (reference sequence). The ends were cut back, 4 bases at V and 6 bases at J, with 8 bases in the middle. Using reference TRBV19 and TRBJ2-3 for the parts outside the CDR3, the full variable domain is DGGITQSPKYLFRKEGQNVTLSCEQNLNHDAMYWYRQDPGQGLRLIYYSQIVNDFQKGDIAEGYSVSREKKESFPLTVTSAQKNPTAFYLCASSKDGDTQYFGPGTRLTVL.

Note on this clonotype: A read error may explain this, as a much larger clone is one base away. This rearrangement joins TRBV5-8 to TRBJ2-2, with D perhaps TRBD2 (6 bases). The CDR3 consists of 17 residues. Trimming removed 4 bases from V and 5 bases from J, with 21 bases in between. The germline V gene has CDR1 SGHTS and CDR2 YDEGEE. CDR3 in amino acids: CASSTEIIGGHTGELFF. The CDR3 DNA is TGTGCCAGCAGCACCGAAATTATCGGGGGTCATACCGGGGAGCTGTTTTTT.